Detailed here is one T cell receptor (beta chain). Its antigen specificity is not known. Base qualities were left out, and no much larger clone turns up one base away. V is shortened by 4 bases, J by 2 bases, and the region joining them spans 11 bases. CDR1 and CDR2 were assigned from the germline V gene as LGHNA and YNFKEQ. The cysteine opens and the phenylalanine closes a CDR3 of 14 amino acids. Only the CDR3 DNA stays, 42 bases, in frame from base 1. The cohort was made up of 666 healthy bone marrow donors. At the time of sampling, all cohort members were nominally healthy, though unrecorded immune exposures were likely present. The donor was CMV seronegative and was included in the group of several hundred seronegative cohort members. A peripheral blood sample was collected from each donor, and TCR beta sequencing was performed on peripheral blood mononuclear cells. Genomic DNA was extracted from the blood cell samples with the Qiagen DNeasy Blood Extraction Kit.

To prepare the library, the immunoSEQ multiplex PCR assay was applied. The multiplex PCR relied on a mix of 60 forward primers for TCR Vbeta segments and 13 reverse primers for TCR Jbeta segments. The CDR3 region of rearranged TCR beta genes was amplified from genomic DNA with a multiplex PCR assay. Amplified TCR beta libraries were sequenced as 87-base-pair reads on the Illumina HiSeq System. As for how the authors treated the data: In a later analysis, tens of millions of unique TCR beta chains were counted across the approximately 620 repertoires, and roughly 11 million of these chains were shared by at least two donors. Raw reads were error-corrected and collapsed into unique sequences by a nearest-neighbor algorithm in which closely related sequences were merged to remove PCR and sequencing errors. Alignment of CDR3 sequences to IMGT reference sequences was used to assign V, D and J gene segments. For a sequence to be retained, a match of at least six nucleotides was required to both a V gene segment and a J gene segment. A rearrangement was called productive if the CDR3 had no stop codons and remained in frame with V and J, and every other rearrangement was called non-productive. CDR3 was defined by IMGT convention, running from the second conserved V-encoded cysteine to the conserved J-encoded phenylalanine. In an earlier analysis of roughly 610 of the donors, sequences lacking an unambiguous match to a single V gene segment were excluded. An earlier analysis of a few hundred of the donors classified V segments as functional when productive rearrangements were above 56.7% and as segregating when the standard deviation between donors was above 5%. A statistical classification framework was developed to diagnose cytomegalovirus status using the catalog of TCR beta chain sequences. In a later analysis, TCR nucleotide sequences were compared against IMGT/GENE-DB human TR gene sequences so that V and J genes could be assigned. Using the TCRdist pipeline, a later analysis assigned CDR3 sequences along with most-parsimonious VDJ recombination scenarios. In a later analysis, each TCR beta chain was defined by its CDR3 amino acid sequence together with its V-gene family, and reads lacking a unique V-gene family were excluded. A later analysis removed 592 highly shared, low-generation-probability nucleotide sequences to deal with suspected cross-contamination and a sequencing artifact. In a later analysis, a clonal expansion index for each public chain was calculated from normalized within-repertoire ranks of inferred template counts. A later analysis computed generation probabilities with a VDJ recombination model fitted to out-of-frame rearrangements, and checked the results against IGoR. In a later analysis, TCR-TCR, TCR-HLA and TCR-CMV co-occurrence was scored with hypergeometric tests, and a repertoire-size bias correction was applied to TCR pairs. False discovery rates were estimated in a later analysis by permuting HLA or CMV assignments 20 times. In a later analysis, co-occurring TCRs were grouped using DBSCAN, with TCRdist sequence similarity added in when clustering inside HLA-allele-positive subsets. Co-occurrence clustering excluded repertoires with fewer than 30,000 or more than 120,000 public chains, plus five with anomalous nucleotide sharing. This is the immuneACCESS table as TCRdb keeps it, with only in-frame sequences that have V and J called. A part of the clones is gone; compared with another copy, unresolved V genes explain less than half, and the rest is unexplained. The V and J calls and clone size were taken over from that table, and D and trimming were inferred from the DNA. Counted in this sample were about 110,000 clones; approximately 80% of them appeared once. The biggest ten clones account for 4.2% of the sample.

This sample was included in a study of cytomegalovirus exposure and HLA in healthy donors (dated by TCRdb to the late 2010s). Study-wide context: According to an earlier analysis of a few hundred of the donors, about 179 million T cells yielded approximately 120 million unique TCR beta sequences and less than 300 Gb of sequence data. In an earlier analysis of a few hundred of the donors, high-throughput TCR beta sequencing was used to judge whether each TCR beta V gene segment behaved as functional or pseudogenic. Besides the first cohort of more than 650 subjects, a separate validation cohort made up of 120 different subjects was used. Among the approximately 420 genotyped donors, around 81% belonged to the genetic ancestry cluster associated with self-reported Caucasian donors. To predict cytomegalovirus infection status, the study combined high-throughput TCR immunosequencing, statistical association of individual TCRs with disease status, and machine learning. Among 350 to 400 genotyped donors of the cohort, an average of about 240,000 unique TCR beta nucleotide sequences were sequenced per donor, 15% to 20% of them non-productive. A later analysis re-examined previously published TCR beta repertoires from over 500 donors and added high-resolution HLA genotyping to investigate patterns of TCR occurrence. Typing coverage differed by locus: A, B, C, DRB1 and DQB1 were typed in about 620-630 donors, DQA1 in around 500, DPA1 in some 570, and DPB1 in roughly 470. The T cell repertoires of some 670 subjects were profiled by immunosequencing and related to cytomegalovirus serostatus. All discovery cohort repertoires had been generated on a single sequencing platform. Rather than drawing on any new phenotypic data, the later analysis identified candidate immune exposures from TCR beta sequences and the way those sequences occurred across donors. The study aimed to test whether cataloging public T cell receptors could reveal signatures of past pathogen exposure. Donor age, sex, ethnicity and CMV serostatus were compiled together with the repertoire data. Genome-wide SNP genotypes for about 60% of the 666 donors were used in a later genetic analysis, which treated that subset as a discovery cohort. Class I and class II HLA loci were covered by the typing at four-digit resolution. Because of strong linkage in the cohort, roughly 5 DR-DQ haplotypes were treated as single units for association and clustering. About 300 gigabases of sequencing data and tens of millions of unique TCR sequences were included in an early release covering about 620 HLA-typed donors. The paper as a whole reports these results and caveats: Compared with the roughly 670-donor mean, donors in an Asian-associated ancestry cluster had fewer N-insertions in productive TCRs, according to a later genetic analysis. The classifier was reported to diagnose cytomegalovirus status with high specificity and sensitivity in both the original cohort and the validation cohort. In a later analysis, the rate of TCR association differed among HLA loci, with DRB1 alleles having the most associated TCRs and HLA-C alleles having the fewest. Correlated functional status among segregating V segments might be attributable to linkage disequilibrium, but an unknown experimental factor could not be ruled out. In an earlier analysis of 450 to 750 of the donors, most TCR beta V segments appeared in productive rearrangements about 90% or about 30% of the time, broadly matching IMGT annotations. In a later analysis, HLA-associated TCR beta chains showed more clonal expansion and lower generation probabilities than non-associated chains that were equally common. Sequencing depth was assumed to be roughly uniform across donors in the presence/absence analyses, though that assumption may not hold. Immune exposure information for the cohort was limited to CMV serostatus. The study listed 164 TCR beta chains as associated with cytomegalovirus. According to the authors, the approach could potentially be generalized to other disease states and immunological phenotypes. Most CMV-associated TCR beta chains appeared to be HLA-restricted in a later analysis, and the HLA associations seemed to be driven largely by CMV exposure. The 87-base-pair reads could not distinguish some IMGT-functional V segments, including TRBV6-2 and TRBV6-3, so those segments were excluded. According to a later analysis, parvovirus B19, influenza, CMV and Epstein-Barr virus appeared linked to several top co-occurrence clusters. A further reported finding was that TCR beta sequences accurately predicted the HLA-A and HLA-B alleles for most subjects in the first cohort. The earlier analysis of some 540 of the donors excluded some 15 rarely observed V segments, including chromosome 9 orphons, because counts were too low. A later analysis associated roughly 17,000 TCR beta sequences with specific HLA alleles at a false discovery rate of 0.05. A cluster of highly shared sequence variants was judged likely to be a technical artifact of the sequencing pipeline. An association between a missense DCLRE1C variant and V-gene and J-gene trimming of TCR beta chains was found in a later genetic analysis and replicated in an independent cohort. When HLA alleles, especially DR and DQ, strongly co-occurred, TCR associations were difficult to assign to individual alleles. A few of the identified cytomegalovirus-associated TCR beta chains were confirmed in vitro to be specific for cytomegalovirus antigens. Most TCR sequences were seen in very few donors, while some public TCRs were found in many individuals. In this cohort, only TCR beta chains were sequenced, and detectable features were limited by the absence of alpha or paired-chain data. Because HLA typing was missing for some donors at each locus, association tests included only the typed subset.

The sequenced sample consisted of PBMCs. The TCR originated in a male donor in good health and CMV-seronegative. The chain is assembled from TRBV4-2 and TRBJ1-1; no D gene can be assigned with confidence. In nucleotides, the sequence is TGTGCCAGCAGCCGGGAACTAGGAAACACTGAAGCTTTCTTT. Its protein is CASSRELGNTEAFF.